These T cell receptor beta chains were read from a single sample in a study of blood T cells in healthy people across ages. One entry per CDR3 protein, called by TCRdb with MiXCR from the 5' RACE reads. The sample has roughly 800,000 distinct CDR3 sequences, 55% to 70% seen once. The sample was blood. Every receptor here comes from a man aged 30 to 45 in good health. Each CDR3 is given with its conserved first and last residue. The D gene is left open where the match is weak. The size of a clone is reported for some rows only, either as once, few or many, or as a class for expanded clones.

CDR3 protein,CDR3 DNA,clone size,V gene,D gene,J gene
CSARDFVKLGELFF,TGCAGTGCTAGGGATTTTGTTAAACTCGGGGAGCTGTTTTTT,.,TRBV20-1,.,TRBJ2-2
CASSLPSPSGEQYF,TGTGCCAGCAGCTTACCTAGTCCCTCGGGCGAGCAGTACTTC,.,TRBV7-2,.,TRBJ2-7
CASSLAQGGRNTEAFF,TGTGCCAGCAGTTTAGCGCAGGGAGGAAGGAACACTGAAGCTTTCTTT,.,TRBV12-3/TRBV12-4,.,TRBJ1-1
CASSWQNLNTEAFF,TGTGCCAGCAGTTGGCAGAACCTGAACACTGAAGCTTTCTTT,many,TRBV28,.,TRBJ1-1
CSARQGAIYEQYF,TGCAGTGCACGACAGGGGGCAATTTACGAGCAGTACTTC,.,TRBV20-1,TRBD1,TRBJ2-7
CSAGGVGDSSYNEQFF,TGCAGTGCTGGGGGGGTCGGGGATAGCTCCTACAATGAGCAGTTCTTC,.,TRBV20-1,TRBD2,TRBJ2-1
CASSYSLGGQGDTQYF,TGTGCCAGCAGTTACAGCCTCGGGGGACAGGGAGATACGCAGTATTTT,.,TRBV6-5,TRBD1,TRBJ2-3
CASSQAPLANLYNEQFF,TGTGCCAGCAGCCAGGCTCCACTAGCGAACCTCTACAATGAGCAGTTCTTC,few,TRBV4-2,TRBD2,TRBJ2-1
CASSQVETSGRGEQFF,TGTGCCAGCAGCCAAGTGGAGACTAGCGGGAGGGGTGAGCAGTTCTTC,.,TRBV4-2,TRBD2,TRBJ2-1
CASSGIPDNEQFF,TGTGCCAGCTCCGGGATTCCAGACAATGAGCAGTTCTTC,.,TRBV12-3/TRBV12-4,.,TRBJ2-1
CSARGVRDVWDTQYF,TGCAGTGCTAGGGGCGTTCGCGACGTCTGGGATACGCAGTATTTT,.,TRBV20-1,.,TRBJ2-3
CSVEDPYSSYNERQFF,TGCAGCGTTGAAGATCCGTACAGCTCCTACAATGAGAGGCAGTTCTTC,.,TRBV29-1,.,TRBJ2-1
CASSQDGGQYNEQFF,TGTGCCAGCAGCCAAGATGGGGGGCAGTACAATGAGCAGTTCTTC,.,TRBV4-2,.,TRBJ2-1
CASSRRLSDSYEQYF,TGCGCCAGCAGCAGAAGACTATCGGACTCCTACGAGCAGTACTTC,.,TRBV4-1,.,TRBJ2-7
CASSLSKPVWYGYTF,TGTGCCAGCAGTTTATCTAAGCCAGTTTGGTATGGCTACACCTTC,.,TRBV28,.,TRBJ1-2
CASGIPQAPSDTQYF,TGTGCCAGCGGGATTCCCCAGGCCCCGTCGGATACGCAGTATTTT,few,TRBV11-1,.,TRBJ2-3
CSARLAGGLQETQYF,TGCAGTGCTAGACTGGCAGGGGGCCTCCAAGAGACCCAGTACTTC,.,TRBV20-1,TRBD1,TRBJ2-5
CASSARTDTQYF,TGTGCCAGCAGCGCTAGGACAGATACGCAGTATTTT,few,TRBV9,.,TRBJ2-3
CASSRPGQGALEQYF,TGTGCCAGCAGTCGACCGGGACAGGGCGCGCTCGAGCAGTACTTC,few,TRBV6-2/TRBV6-3,TRBD1,TRBJ2-7
CASSTSGYTDTQYF,TGCGCCAGCAGCACTAGCGGATACACAGATACGCAGTATTTT,.,TRBV5-1,TRBD2,TRBJ2-3
CASRGPTDTQYF,TGTGCCAGCAGAGGACCTACAGATACGCAGTATTTT,few,TRBV7-9,.,TRBJ2-3
CAGSLAPGQTGTQYF,TGTGCCGGCAGCTTAGCCCCGGGACAGACGGGGACCCAGTACTTC,.,TRBV7-2,TRBD1,TRBJ2-5
CASSLGVASTDTQYF,TGTGCCAGCAGTTTGGGCGTAGCTAGCACAGATACGCAGTATTTT,.,TRBV28,.,TRBJ2-3
CASGQDRGAFF,TGTGCCAGCGGCCAGGACAGGGGTGCTTTCTTT,.,TRBV3-1,TRBD1,TRBJ1-1
CASRMTSGRLLGGELFF,TGTGCCAGCAGGATGACTAGCGGGAGGCTTTTAGGCGGGGAGCTGTTTTTT,.,TRBV6-1,TRBD2,TRBJ2-2
CAWRRDPRHGYTF,TGTGCCTGGAGACGAGACCCGAGGCATGGCTACACCTTC,.,TRBV30,.,TRBJ1-2
CGTWVGDRGYTF,TGCGGAACTTGGGTCGGAGATCGTGGCTACACCTTC,few,TRBV20-1,.,TRBJ1-2
CASSQTGESTIGYTF,TGCGCCAGCAGCCAGACAGGGGAATCAACTATTGGCTACACCTTC,few,TRBV4-3,TRBD1,TRBJ1-2
CASSHGTEHSPLHF,TGTGCCAGCAGTCACGGGACGGAACATTCACCCCTCCACTTT,.,TRBV27,.,TRBJ1-6
CASSQSWTGHNEQFF,TGCGCCAGCAGCCAATCTTGGACAGGGCACAATGAGCAGTTCTTC,.,TRBV4-3,TRBD1,TRBJ2-1
CASSLGLAETQYF,TGTGCCAGCAGTTTAGGGCTAGCGGAGACCCAGTACTTC,.,TRBV12-3/TRBV12-4,.,TRBJ2-5
CASRRAGGAGNEQFF,TGTGCCAGCAGGCGAGCGGGGGGAGCAGGTAATGAGCAGTTCTTC,.,TRBV7-2,TRBD2,TRBJ2-1
CSVRGTLISYEQYF,TGCAGCGTAAGAGGGACGCTCATCTCCTACGAGCAGTACTTC,.,TRBV29-1,.,TRBJ2-7
CASSHLGSGIWFF,TGTGCCAGCAGCCATTTAGGTTCTGGTATCTGGTTCTTC,few,TRBV4-2,.,TRBJ2-1
CASSEAPGQVNYEQYF,TGTGCCAGCAGTGAAGCTCCGGGACAGGTGAACTACGAGCAGTACTTC,few,TRBV2,TRBD1,TRBJ2-7
CASSEWVTDTQYF,TGTGCCAGCAGTGAATGGGTCACAGATACGCAGTATTTT,.,TRBV6-1,.,TRBJ2-3
CSVAWNEKNIQYF,TGCAGCGTCGCCTGGAATGAGAAGAACATTCAGTACTTC,many,TRBV29-1,.,TRBJ2-4
CASSLRTTGHIGELFF,TGTGCCAGCAGTTTGAGGACTACAGGTCATATCGGGGAGCTGTTTTTT,.,TRBV27,.,TRBJ2-2
CASSQTDEVGYTF,TGTGCCAGCAGCCAGACGGACGAAGTTGGCTACACCTTC,.,TRBV4-2,.,TRBJ1-2